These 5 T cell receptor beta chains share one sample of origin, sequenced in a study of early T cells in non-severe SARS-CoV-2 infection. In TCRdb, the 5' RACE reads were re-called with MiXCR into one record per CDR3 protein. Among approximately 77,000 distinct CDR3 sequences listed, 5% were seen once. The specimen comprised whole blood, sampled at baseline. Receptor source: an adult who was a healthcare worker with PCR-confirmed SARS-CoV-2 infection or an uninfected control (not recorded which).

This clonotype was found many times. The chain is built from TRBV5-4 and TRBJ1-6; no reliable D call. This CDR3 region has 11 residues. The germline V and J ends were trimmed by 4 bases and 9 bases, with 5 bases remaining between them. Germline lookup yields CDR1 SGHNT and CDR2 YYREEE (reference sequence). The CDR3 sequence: CASSRSSPLHF. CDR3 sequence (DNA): TGTGCCAGCAGCCGGAGTTCACCCCTCCACTTT. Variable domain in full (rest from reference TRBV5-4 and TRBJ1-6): ETGVTQSPTHLIKTRGQQVTLRCSSQSGHNTVSWYQQALGQGPQFIFQYYREEENGRGNFPPRFSGLQFPNYSSELNVNALELDDSALYLCASSRSSPLHFGNGTRLTVT.

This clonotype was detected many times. The CDR3 DNA reads as TGTGCCAGCTCACCAACGACAGATACGCAGTATTTT. Its translation is CASSPTTDTQYF. This rearrangement joins TRBV18 to TRBJ2-3; D is unresolved. Germline V gene lookup returns CDR1 KGHSH and CDR2 LQKENI. The CDR3 is 12 residues long. V lost 2 bases to trimming and J lost 3 bases, with 3 bases between them.

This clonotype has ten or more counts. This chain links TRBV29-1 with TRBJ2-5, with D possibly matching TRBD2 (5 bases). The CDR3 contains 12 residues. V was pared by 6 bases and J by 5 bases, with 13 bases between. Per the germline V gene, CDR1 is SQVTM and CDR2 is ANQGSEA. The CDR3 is CSVDLGVETQYF. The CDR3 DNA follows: TGCAGCGTCGACTTGGGAGTGGAGACCCAGTACTTC.

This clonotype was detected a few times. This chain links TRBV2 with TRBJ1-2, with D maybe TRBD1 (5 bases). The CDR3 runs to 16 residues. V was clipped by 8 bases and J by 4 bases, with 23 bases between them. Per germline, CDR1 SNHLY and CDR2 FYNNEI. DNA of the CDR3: TGTGCCAGCTCCGACCGACAGCTCCGGGGCGGCTATGGCTACACCTTC. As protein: CASSDRQLRGGYGYTF.

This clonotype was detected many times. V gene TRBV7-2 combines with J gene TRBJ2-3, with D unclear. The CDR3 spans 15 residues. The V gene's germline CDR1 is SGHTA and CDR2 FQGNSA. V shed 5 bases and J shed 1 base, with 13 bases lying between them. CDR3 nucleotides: TGTGCCAGCAGCCTAGGTTCGTCCCGCACAGATACGCAGTATTTT. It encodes CASSLGSSRTDTQYF. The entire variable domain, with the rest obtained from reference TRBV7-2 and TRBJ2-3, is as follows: GAGVSQSPSNKVTEKGKDVELRCDPISGHTALYWYRQSLGQGLEFLIYFQGNSAPDKSGLPSDRFSAERTGGSVSTLTIQRTQQEDSAVYLCASSLGSSRTDTQYFGPGTRLTVL.